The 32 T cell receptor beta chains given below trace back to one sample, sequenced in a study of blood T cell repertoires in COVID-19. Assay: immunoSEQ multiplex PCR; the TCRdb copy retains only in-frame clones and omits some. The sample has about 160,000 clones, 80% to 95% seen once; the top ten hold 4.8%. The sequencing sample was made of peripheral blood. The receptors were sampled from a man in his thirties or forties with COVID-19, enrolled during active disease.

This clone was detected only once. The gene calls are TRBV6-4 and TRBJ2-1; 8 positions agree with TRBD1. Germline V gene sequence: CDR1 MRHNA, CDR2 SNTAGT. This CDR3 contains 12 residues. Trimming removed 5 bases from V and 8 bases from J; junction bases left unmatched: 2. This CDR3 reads CASSLTGDEQFF. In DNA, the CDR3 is TGTGCCAGCAGTCTGACAGGGGATGAGCAGTTCTTC.

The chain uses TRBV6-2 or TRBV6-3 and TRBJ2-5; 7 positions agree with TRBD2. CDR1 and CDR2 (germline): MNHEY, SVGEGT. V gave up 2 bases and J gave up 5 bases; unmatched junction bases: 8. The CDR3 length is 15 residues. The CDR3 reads CASSYGFLGGETQYF. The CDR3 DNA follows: TGTGCCAGCAGTTACGGGTTTTTGGGGGGGGAGACCCAGTACTTC.

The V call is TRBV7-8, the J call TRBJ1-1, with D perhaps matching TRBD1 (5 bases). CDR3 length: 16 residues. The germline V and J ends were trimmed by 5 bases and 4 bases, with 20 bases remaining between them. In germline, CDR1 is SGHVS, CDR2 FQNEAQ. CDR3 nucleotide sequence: TGTGCCAGCAGCCGTCAGAGGCAGGGATCGGGCACTGAAGCTTTCTTT. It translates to CASSRQRQGSGTEAFF.

CDR3 amino acids: CASSILSGSYNEQFF. CDR3 sequence (DNA): TGTGCCAGTAGTATTCTCAGCGGGAGTTACAATGAGCAGTTCTTC. The chain joins TRBV19 to TRBJ2-1; TRBD2 agrees at 8 bases. Germline trimming cut 3 bases from V and 4 bases from J; bases unmatched to any gene: 5. The CDR3 has 15 residues. The germline V gene has CDR1 LNHDA and CDR2 SQIVND (reference sequence).

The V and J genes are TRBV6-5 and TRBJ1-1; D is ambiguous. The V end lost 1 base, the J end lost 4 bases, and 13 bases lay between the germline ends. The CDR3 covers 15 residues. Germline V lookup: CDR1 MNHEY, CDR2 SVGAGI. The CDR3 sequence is CASSYLAWRSTEAFF. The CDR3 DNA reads TGTGCCAGCAGTTACTTGGCCTGGAGGAGCACTGAAGCTTTCTTT.

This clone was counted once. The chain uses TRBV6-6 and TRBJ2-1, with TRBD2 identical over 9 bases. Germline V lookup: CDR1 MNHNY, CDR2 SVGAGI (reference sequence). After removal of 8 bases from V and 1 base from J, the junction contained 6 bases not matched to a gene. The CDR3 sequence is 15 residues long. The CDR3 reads CASLIAGVSYNEQFF. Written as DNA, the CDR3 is TGTGCCAGCCTGATAGCGGGAGTGTCCTACAATGAGCAGTTCTTC.

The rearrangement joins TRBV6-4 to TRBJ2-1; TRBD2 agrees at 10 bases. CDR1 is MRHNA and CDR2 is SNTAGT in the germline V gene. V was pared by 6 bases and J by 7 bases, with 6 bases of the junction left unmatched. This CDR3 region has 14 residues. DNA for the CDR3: TGTGCCAGCAGAGCGGGAGGGGCGAGTAATGAGCAGTTCTTC. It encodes CASRAGGASNEQFF.

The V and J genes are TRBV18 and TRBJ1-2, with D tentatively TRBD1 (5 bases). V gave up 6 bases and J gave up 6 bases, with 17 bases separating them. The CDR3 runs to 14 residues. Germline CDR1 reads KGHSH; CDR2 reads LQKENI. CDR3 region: CASSRTGGEHGYTF. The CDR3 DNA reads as TGTGCCAGCTCCCGAACGGGAGGGGAGCATGGCTACACCTTC. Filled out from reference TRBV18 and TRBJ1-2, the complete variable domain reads NAGVMQNPRHLVRRRGQEARLRCSPMKGHSHVYWYRQLPEEGLKFMVYLQKENIIDESGMPKERFSAEFPKEGPSILRIQQVVRGDSAAYFCASSRTGGEHGYTFGSGTRLTVV.

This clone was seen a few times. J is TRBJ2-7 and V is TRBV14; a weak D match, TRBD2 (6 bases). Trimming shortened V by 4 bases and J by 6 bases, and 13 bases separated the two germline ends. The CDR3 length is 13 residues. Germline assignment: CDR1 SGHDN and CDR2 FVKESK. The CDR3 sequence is CASSRLEGLEQYF. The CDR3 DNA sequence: TGTGCCAGCAGCCGACTAGAGGGCCTCGAGCAGTACTTC.

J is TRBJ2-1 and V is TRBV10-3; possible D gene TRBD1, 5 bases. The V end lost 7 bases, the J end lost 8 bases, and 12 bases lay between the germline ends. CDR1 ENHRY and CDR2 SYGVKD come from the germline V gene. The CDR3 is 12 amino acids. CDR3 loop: CAITQGSHEQFF. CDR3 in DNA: TGTGCCATCACTCAGGGATCGCATGAGCAGTTCTTC.

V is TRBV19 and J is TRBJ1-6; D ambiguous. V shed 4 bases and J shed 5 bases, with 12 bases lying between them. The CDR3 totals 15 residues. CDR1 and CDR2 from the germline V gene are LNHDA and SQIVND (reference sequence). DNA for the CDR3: TGTGCCAGTAGTAGTGGTGTCAACAATAATTCACCCCTCCACTTT. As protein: CASSSGVNNNSPLHF. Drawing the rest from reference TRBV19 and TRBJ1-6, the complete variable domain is DGGITQSPKYLFRKEGQNVTLSCEQNLNHDAMYWYRQDPGQGLRLIYYSQIVNDFQKGDIAEGYSVSREKKESFPLTVTSAQKNPTAFYLCASSSGVNNNSPLHFGNGTRLTVT.

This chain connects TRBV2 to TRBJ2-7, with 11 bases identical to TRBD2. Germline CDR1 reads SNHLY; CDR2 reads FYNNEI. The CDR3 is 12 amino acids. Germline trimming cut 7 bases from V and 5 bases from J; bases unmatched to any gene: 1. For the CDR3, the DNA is TGTGCCAGCATACTAGCGGGAGACGAGCAGTACTTC. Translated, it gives CASILAGDEQYF.

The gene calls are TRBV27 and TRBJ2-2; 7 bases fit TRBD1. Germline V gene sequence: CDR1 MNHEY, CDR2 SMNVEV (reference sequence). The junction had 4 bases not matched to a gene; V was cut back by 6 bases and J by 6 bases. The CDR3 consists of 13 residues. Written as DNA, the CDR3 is TGTGCCAGCAGGCGGACAGGCGCCGGGGAGCTGTTTTTT. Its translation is CASRRTGAGELFF.

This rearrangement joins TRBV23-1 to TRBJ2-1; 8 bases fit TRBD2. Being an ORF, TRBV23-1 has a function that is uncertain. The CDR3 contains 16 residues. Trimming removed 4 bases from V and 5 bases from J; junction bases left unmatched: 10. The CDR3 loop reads CASSLSREGEDNEQFF. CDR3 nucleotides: TGCGCCAGCAGTCTCTCTCGGGAGGGGGAGGACAATGAGCAGTTCTTC.

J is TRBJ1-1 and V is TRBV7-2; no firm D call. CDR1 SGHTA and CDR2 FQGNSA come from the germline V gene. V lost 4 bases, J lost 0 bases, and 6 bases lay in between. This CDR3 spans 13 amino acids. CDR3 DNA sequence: TGTGCCAGCAGCTGGAGACTGAACACTGAAGCTTTCTTT. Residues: CASSWRLNTEAFF.

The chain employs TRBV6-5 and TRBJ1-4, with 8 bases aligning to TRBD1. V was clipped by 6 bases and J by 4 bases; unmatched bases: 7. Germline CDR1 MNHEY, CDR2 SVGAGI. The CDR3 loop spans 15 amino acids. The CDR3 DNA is TGTGCCAGCAGACGTGGACAGGGCAATAATGAAAAACTGTTTTTT. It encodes CASRRGQGNNEKLFF.

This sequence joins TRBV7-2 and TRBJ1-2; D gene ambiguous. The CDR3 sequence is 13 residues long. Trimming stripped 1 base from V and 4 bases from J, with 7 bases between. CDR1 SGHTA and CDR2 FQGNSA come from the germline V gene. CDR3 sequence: CASSLEPGYGYTF. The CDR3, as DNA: TGTGCCAGCAGCTTAGAGCCAGGCTATGGCTACACCTTC. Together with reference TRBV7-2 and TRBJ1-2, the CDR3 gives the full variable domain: GAGVSQSPSNKVTEKGKDVELRCDPISGHTALYWYRQSLGQGLEFLIYFQGNSAPDKSGLPSDRFSAERTGGSVSTLTIQRTQQEDSAVYLCASSLEPGYGYTFGSGTRLTVV.

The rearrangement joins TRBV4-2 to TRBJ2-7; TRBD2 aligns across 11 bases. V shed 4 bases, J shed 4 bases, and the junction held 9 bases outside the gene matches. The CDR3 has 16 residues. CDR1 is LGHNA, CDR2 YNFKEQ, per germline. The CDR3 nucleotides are TGTGCCAGCAGCCGAGAGACTAGCGGGATATCTTACGAGCAGTACTTC. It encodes CASSRETSGISYEQYF.

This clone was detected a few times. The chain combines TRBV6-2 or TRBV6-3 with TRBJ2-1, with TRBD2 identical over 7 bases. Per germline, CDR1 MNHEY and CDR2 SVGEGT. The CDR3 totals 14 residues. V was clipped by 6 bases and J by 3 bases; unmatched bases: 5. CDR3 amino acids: CASSPGLDYNEQFF. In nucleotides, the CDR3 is TGTGCCAGCAGCCCAGGACTAGACTACAATGAGCAGTTCTTC.

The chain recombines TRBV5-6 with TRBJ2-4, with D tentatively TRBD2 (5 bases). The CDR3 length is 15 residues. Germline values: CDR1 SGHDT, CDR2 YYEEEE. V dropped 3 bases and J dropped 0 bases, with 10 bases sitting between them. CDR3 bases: TGTGCCAGCAGCTCGGGCGGGCTAGCCAAAAACATTCAGTACTTC. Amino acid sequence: CASSSGGLAKNIQYF.

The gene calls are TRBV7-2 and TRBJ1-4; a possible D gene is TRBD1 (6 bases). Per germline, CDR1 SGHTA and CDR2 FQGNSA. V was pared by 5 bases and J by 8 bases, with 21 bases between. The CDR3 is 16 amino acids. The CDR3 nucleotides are TGTGCCAGCAGCCTTCAACAGGGCGGTGGCGGCGAAAAACTGTTTTTT. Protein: CASSLQQGGGGEKLFF.

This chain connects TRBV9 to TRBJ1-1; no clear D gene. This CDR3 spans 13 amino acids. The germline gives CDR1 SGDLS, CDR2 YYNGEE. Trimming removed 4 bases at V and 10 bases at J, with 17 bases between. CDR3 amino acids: CASSPGGRDRAFF. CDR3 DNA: TGTGCCAGCAGCCCTGGAGGGAGGGATCGAGCTTTCTTT.

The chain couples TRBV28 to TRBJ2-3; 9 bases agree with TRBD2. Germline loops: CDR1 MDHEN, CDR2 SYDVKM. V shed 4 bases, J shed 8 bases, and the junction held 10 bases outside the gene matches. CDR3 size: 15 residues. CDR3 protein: CASSSAGGIGGTQYF. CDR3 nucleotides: TGTGCCAGCAGTTCTGCGGGAGGGATCGGAGGTACGCAGTATTTT.

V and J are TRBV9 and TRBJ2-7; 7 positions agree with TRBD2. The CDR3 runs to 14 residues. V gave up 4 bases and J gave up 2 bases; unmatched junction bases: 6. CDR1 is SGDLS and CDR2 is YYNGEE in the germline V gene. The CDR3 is CASSLRDYTYEQYF. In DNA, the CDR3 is TGTGCCAGCAGCCTCAGGGACTATACCTACGAGCAGTACTTC.

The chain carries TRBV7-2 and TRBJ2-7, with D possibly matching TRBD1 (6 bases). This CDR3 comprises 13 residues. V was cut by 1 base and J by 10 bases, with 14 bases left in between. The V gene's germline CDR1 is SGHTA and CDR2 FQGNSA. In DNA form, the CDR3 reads TGTGCCAGCAGCTTAGGACAGGTGGGCGACCAGTACTTC. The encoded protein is CASSLGQVGDQYF.

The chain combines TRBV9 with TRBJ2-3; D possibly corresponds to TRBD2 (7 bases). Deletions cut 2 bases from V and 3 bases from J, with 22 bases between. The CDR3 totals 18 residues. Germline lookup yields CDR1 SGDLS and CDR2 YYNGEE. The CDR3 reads CASSVSRGGAQRTDTQYF. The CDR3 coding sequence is TGTGCCAGCAGCGTCTCCCGAGGGGGGGCCCAAAGGACAGATACGCAGTATTTT. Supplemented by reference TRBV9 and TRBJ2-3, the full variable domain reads DSGVTQTPKHLITATGQRVTLRCSPRSGDLSVYWYQQSLDQGLQFLIQYYNGEERAKGNILERFSAQQFPDLHSELNLSSLELGDSALYFCASSVSRGGAQRTDTQYFGPGTRLTVL.

The CDR3 sequence is CASSSQGRGTGYTF. As DNA, the CDR3 is TGTGCCAGCAGCTCCCAGGGAAGGGGAACGGGCTACACCTTC. The genes are TRBV7-3 and TRBJ1-2, with D maybe TRBD1 (5 bases). The ends were cut back, 4 bases at V and 8 bases at J, with 17 bases in the middle. CDR1 SGHTA and CDR2 FQGTGA come from the germline V gene. The CDR3 is 14 residues long. Full variable domain (remainder filled in from reference TRBV7-3 and TRBJ1-2): GAGVSQTPSNKVTEKGKYVELRCDPISGHTALYWYRQSLGQGPEFLIYFQGTGAADDSGLPNDRFFAVRPEGSVSTLKIQRTERGDSAVYLCASSSQGRGTGYTFGSGTRLTVV.

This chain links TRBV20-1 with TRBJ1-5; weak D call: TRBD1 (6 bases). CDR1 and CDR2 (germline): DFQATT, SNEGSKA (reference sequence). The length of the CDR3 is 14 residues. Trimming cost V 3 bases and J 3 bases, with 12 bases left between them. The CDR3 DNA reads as TGCAGTGCTAGTACCACAGGGCCCAATCAGCCCCAGCATTTT. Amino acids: CSASTTGPNQPQHF.

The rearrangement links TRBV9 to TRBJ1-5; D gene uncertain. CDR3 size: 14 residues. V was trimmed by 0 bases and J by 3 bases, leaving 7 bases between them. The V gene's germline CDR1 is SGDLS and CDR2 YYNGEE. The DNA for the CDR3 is TGTGCCAGCAGCGTAGAGGGAGACAATCAGCCCCAGCATTTT. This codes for CASSVEGDNQPQHF. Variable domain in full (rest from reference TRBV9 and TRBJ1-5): DSGVTQTPKHLITATGQRVTLRCSPRSGDLSVYWYQQSLDQGLQFLIQYYNGEERAKGNILERFSAQQFPDLHSELNLSSLELGDSALYFCASSVEGDNQPQHFGDGTRLSIL.

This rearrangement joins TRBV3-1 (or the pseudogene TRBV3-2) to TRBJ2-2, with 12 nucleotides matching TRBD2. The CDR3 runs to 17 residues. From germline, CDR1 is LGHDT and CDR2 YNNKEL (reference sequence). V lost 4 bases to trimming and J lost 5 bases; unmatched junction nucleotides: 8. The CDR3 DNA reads TGTGCCAGCAGCCGTGCAACCGGGACTAGCGGGACCGGGGAGCTGTTTTTT. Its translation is CASSRATGTSGTGELFF.

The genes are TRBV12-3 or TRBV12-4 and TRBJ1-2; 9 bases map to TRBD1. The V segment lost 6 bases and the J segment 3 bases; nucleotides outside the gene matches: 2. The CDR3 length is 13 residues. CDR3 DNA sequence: TGTGCCAGCAGACAGGGGGCCTACTATGGCTACACCTTC. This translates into CASRQGAYYGYTF.

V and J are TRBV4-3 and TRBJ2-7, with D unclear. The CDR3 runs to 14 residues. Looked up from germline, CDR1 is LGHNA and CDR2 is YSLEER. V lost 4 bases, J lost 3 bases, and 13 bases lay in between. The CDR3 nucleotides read TGCGCCAGCAGCCCCGCGGTGCGGAACTACGAGCAGTACTTC. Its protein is CASSPAVRNYEQYF.